These 28 T cell receptor beta chains share one sample of origin, sequenced in a study of shared clonotypes between healthy human individuals. The repertoire was sequenced with immunoSEQ multiplex PCR; TCRdb's copy has only in-frame clones and lacks some. The sample carries hundreds of thousands of clones, about 74% recorded once. Sequences were obtained from memory CD4+ T cells sorted from blood. The sample's subset: CD45RA-negative fraction. The origin of the receptors is a woman aged 25 to 45 in good health.

The V call is TRBV7-9, the J call TRBJ2-7; D uncertain. Germline-derived CDR1 and CDR2 are SEHNR and FQNEAQ (reference sequence). V lost 4 bases and J lost 0, with 13 bases in between. The CDR3 is 15 residues long. CDR3 in amino acids: CASSSYSGPSYEQYF. In DNA form, the CDR3 reads TGTGCCAGCAGCTCTTATTCCGGGCCCTCCTACGAGCAGTACTTC.

The chain combines TRBV30 with TRBJ2-5; a weak D match, TRBD1 (6 bases). CDR3 size: 14 residues. Trimming shortened V by 1 base and J by 5 bases, and 14 bases separated the two germline ends. Germline-derived CDR1 and CDR2 are GTSNPN and SVGIG (reference sequence). CDR3 DNA: TGTGCCTGGAGTGGGCCCAGGGGATGGGAGACCCAGTACTTC. It is translated as CAWSGPRGWETQYF.

This chain uses TRBV7-3 with TRBJ1-3; tentative D call: TRBD1 (5 bases). Trimming took off 5 bases at V and 4 bases at J, with 15 bases between the two ends. The CDR3 totals 15 residues. Germline values: CDR1 SGHTA, CDR2 FQGTGA. In nucleotides, the CDR3 is TGTGCCAGCAGCCAGGGACCGACGACAGGAAACACCATATATTTT. It yields the protein CASSQGPTTGNTIYF.

The chain joins TRBV19 to TRBJ2-7, with TRBD2 matching over 12 bases. Germline CDR1 and CDR2: LNHDA and SQIVND (reference sequence). The CDR3 loop spans 18 amino acids. With V trimmed by 4 bases and J by 2 bases, 12 bases remained unmatched. The CDR3 bases are TGTGCCAGTAGTACCCGGGGACTAGCGGGCTTTGGGGCCTACGAGCAGTACTTC. It codes for CASSTRGLAGFGAYEQYF.

The chain recombines TRBV6-6 with TRBJ1-2; 8 bases are a match to TRBD1. Germline CDR1 reads MNHNY; CDR2 reads SVGAGI (reference sequence). The CDR3 contains 15 residues. Trimming at V came to 6 bases and at J to 6 bases, leaving 12 bases not matched to a gene. CDR3 protein: CASRVRQGQGDGYTF. DNA of the CDR3: TGTGCCAGCAGAGTACGCCAAGGACAGGGTGATGGCTACACCTTC.

Note on this clone: This may stem from a read error, because a much larger clone lies one nucleotide away. Other DNA sequences in the sample encode the same CDR3. This chain uses TRBV5-4 with TRBJ2-5; no definite D call. CDR1 and CDR2 from the germline V gene are SGHNT and YYREEE (reference sequence). V was pared by 3 bases and J by 3 bases, with 3 bases between. There are 11 residues in the CDR3. The CDR3 region is CASSSKETQYF. The CDR3, as DNA: TGTGCCAGCAGCTCGAAAGAGACCCAGTACTTC. Drawing the rest from reference TRBV5-4 and TRBJ2-5, the complete variable domain is ETGVTQSPTHLIKTRGQQVTLRCSSQSGHNTVSWYQQALGQGPQFIFQYYREEENGRGNFPPRFSGLQFPNYSSELNVNALELDDSALYLCASSSKETQYFGPGTRLLVL.

This clone was seen only a few times. The chain joins TRBV10-3 to TRBJ2-5; the D is unclear. The CDR3 is 13 residues long. Germline CDR1 and CDR2: ENHRY and SYGVKD. V gave up 5 bases and J gave up 1 base, with 8 bases separating them. The CDR3 is CAISREFQETQYF. For the CDR3, the DNA is TGTGCCATCAGTCGAGAGTTCCAAGAGACCCAGTACTTC.

V and J are TRBV27 and TRBJ2-5, with 8 positions matching TRBD2. V trimming: 4 bases; J trimming: 3 bases; junction bases outside the gene matches: 1. The CDR3 is 13 amino acids. Germline lookup yields CDR1 MNHEY and CDR2 SMNVEV (reference sequence). The DNA for the CDR3 is TGTGCCAGCAGTTCGGGACTAGAAGAGACCCAGTACTTC. Amino acid sequence: CASSSGLEETQYF.

This clone was detected ten times or more. The J gene is TRBJ1-5, the V gene TRBV6-1, with TRBD1 matching over 8 bases. CDR3 size: 13 residues. V lost 10 bases, J lost 7 bases, and 9 bases stayed unmatched. Germline V gene lookup returns CDR1 MNHNS and CDR2 SASEGT. CDR3 region: CATQPGGWQPQHF. Written as DNA, the CDR3 is TGTGCCACTCAACCAGGGGGCTGGCAGCCCCAGCATTTT.

The DNA for the CDR3 is TGTGCCAGCAGCCGGACAGGGGGGGTCAATCAGCCCCAGCATTTT. Protein product: CASSRTGGVNQPQHF. The chain couples TRBV28 to TRBJ1-5; the match to TRBD1 covers 10 bases. CDR1 and CDR2 from the germline V gene are MDHEN and SYDVKM. The length of the CDR3 is 15 residues. J lost 3 bases, V lost 6 bases, and 5 bases had no gene match.

The rearrangement links TRBV4-1 to TRBJ2-1, with D perhaps matching TRBD2 (5 bases). The length of the CDR3 is 16 residues. Between the trimmed V and J ends, which lost 3 bases and 8 bases, there was a span of 20 bases. The germline CDR1 and CDR2 sequences are MGHRA and YSYEKL. CDR3 loop: CASSHLRDPTDDEQFF. DNA of the CDR3: TGCGCCAGCAGCCATTTACGGGATCCTACAGACGATGAGCAGTTCTTC.

The gene calls are TRBV28 and TRBJ2-4; D might be TRBD1 (7 bases). This CDR3 is 13 amino acids long. CDR1 and CDR2 from the germline V gene are MDHEN and SYDVKM. Trimming removed 3 bases at V and 8 bases at J, with 11 bases between. The CDR3 loop is CASSFSGGHIQYF. CDR3 in DNA: TGTGCCAGCAGTTTCTCAGGGGGGCACATTCAGTACTTC.

CDR3 nucleotide sequence: TGCGCCAGCAGACAGGGGACCGGGGAGCTGTTTTTT. It codes for CASRQGTGELFF. The rearrangement uses TRBV10-2 and TRBJ2-2, with 7 bases matching TRBD1. The germline V gene encodes CDR1 WSHSY and CDR2 SAAADI. The CDR3 is 12 amino acids. Trimming at V came to 6 bases and at J to 5 bases, leaving 0 bases not matched to a gene.

The chain joins TRBV2 to TRBJ2-1; TRBD2 matches at 8 bases. The V segment lost 5 bases and the J segment 9 bases; nucleotides outside the gene matches: 6. This CDR3 is 13 amino acids long. Germline values: CDR1 SNHLY, CDR2 FYNNEI. The CDR3 bases are TGTGCCAGCAGTAGCGGACGGGGGGGTGAGCAGTTCTTC. Protein product: CASSSGRGGEQFF.

The chain uses TRBV5-1 and TRBJ2-1; 9 nucleotides align to TRBD1. V lost 3 bases and J lost 8; bases outside the gene matches: 12. The germline CDR1 and CDR2 sequences are SGHRS and YFSETQ. The CDR3 covers 16 residues. The CDR3 region is CASSSGVGTGNDEQFF. The CDR3 DNA reads TGCGCCAGCAGCTCGGGGGTCGGGACAGGGAACGATGAGCAGTTCTTC.

For this clone: The same CDR3 arises from other DNA sequences in this sample as well. The genes are TRBV27 and TRBJ2-6; 8 nucleotides line up with TRBD2. The ends lost 6 bases at V and 0 bases at J; junction bases unmatched: 1. Germline V gene lookup returns CDR1 MNHEY and CDR2 SMNVEV (reference sequence). The CDR3 is made up of 15 amino acids. CDR3 residues: CASRAGGSGANVLTF. The CDR3, as DNA: TGTGCCAGCAGGGCGGGGGGCTCTGGGGCCAACGTCCTGACTTTC. Supplemented by reference TRBV27 and TRBJ2-6, the full variable domain reads EAQVTQNPRYLITVTGKKLTVTCSQNMNHEYMSWYRQDPGLGLRQIYYSMNVEVTDKGDVPEGYKVSRKEKRNFPLILESPSPNQTSLYFCASRAGGSGANVLTFGAGSRLTVL.

The V gene is TRBV5-8, the J gene TRBJ2-5; maybe TRBD1 (5 bases). The germline CDR1 and CDR2 sequences are SGHTS and YDEGEE. This CDR3 contains 12 residues. With 0 bases removed from V and 5 bases from J, the gap between germline ends came to 5 bases. DNA for the CDR3: TGTGCCAGCAGCTTGGACAGGGAGACCCAGTACTTC. This gives the protein CASSLDRETQYF.

This clone was seen a handful of times. The CDR3 sequence is CASLPSGNLLEQYF. As DNA, the CDR3 is TGTGCCAGCCTCCCCAGCGGGAATCTTTTGGAGCAGTACTTC. This chain joins TRBV2 and TRBJ2-7; 7 bases match TRBD2. Germline loops: CDR1 SNHLY, CDR2 FYNNEI. Unmatched junction bases numbered 14, after V lost 8 bases and J lost 7 bases. This CDR3 is 14 amino acids long.

This clone was counted a few times. The J gene is TRBJ2-5, the V gene TRBV30, with D tentatively TRBD1 or TRBD2 (5 bases each). Matching the DNA end better, TRBJ2-7 makes the J call doubtful. Germline V gene sequence: CDR1 GTSNPN, CDR2 SVGIG (reference sequence). This CDR3 is built from 11 residues. The DNA for the CDR3 is TGTGCCTGGTCAGGGAGCACCGAGCAGTACTTC. Amino acid sequence: CAWSGSTEQYF.

The chain has TRBV6-5 and TRBJ1-1, with 7 bases identical to TRBD1. The CDR3 runs 11 residues. V trimming: 7 bases; J trimming: 5 bases; junction bases outside the gene matches: 1. CDR1 and CDR2 from the germline V gene are MNHEY and SVGAGI. CDR3 region: CASTQGTEAFF. CDR3 DNA sequence: TGTGCCAGCACACAGGGGACTGAAGCTTTCTTT.

With regard to this clone: Other DNA sequences from this sample encode an identical CDR3 as well. The chain recombines TRBV5-6 with TRBJ1-1; 10 bases match TRBD1. Germline V CDR1 and CDR2: SGHDT, YYEEEE. Trimming removed 4 bases from V and 2 bases from J; junction bases left unmatched: 8. The CDR3 sequence is 16 residues long. This CDR3 reads CASSLDRGNLNTEAFF. The DNA for the CDR3 is TGTGCCAGCAGCCTGGACAGGGGGAACTTAAACACTGAAGCTTTCTTT. The whole variable domain, remainder taken from reference TRBV5-6 and TRBJ1-1, is DAGVTQSPTHLIKTRGQQVTLRCSPKSGHDTVSWYQQALGQGPQFIFQYYEEEERQRGNFPDRFSGHQFPNYSSELNVNALLLGDSALYLCASSLDRGNLNTEAFFGQGTRLTVV.

The V and J genes are TRBV6-5 and TRBJ1-1, with 11 bases fitting TRBD1. In germline, CDR1 is MNHEY, CDR2 SVGAGI. The ends lost 1 base at V and 5 bases at J; junction bases unmatched: 3. This CDR3 is built from 15 residues. The CDR3 nucleotides read TGTGCCAGCAGTTACTGGGGACAGGGGGGGACTGAAGCTTTCTTT. The encoded protein is CASSYWGQGGTEAFF.

The table lists this clone with many counts. This chain uses TRBV4-2 with TRBJ2-1, with D possibly matching TRBD2 (6 bases). Germline CDR1 and CDR2: LGHNA and YNFKEQ. V shed 1 base and J shed 8 bases, with 18 bases lying between them. The CDR3 is 16 residues long. CDR3 protein: CASSQGGIREGHEQFF. Here the CDR3 DNA reads TGTGCCAGCAGCCAAGGCGGGATACGGGAAGGGCATGAGCAGTTCTTC.

As to this clone: The sample contains more than one DNA sequence encoding this CDR3. The CDR3 region has the DNA TGTGCCAGCAGCCTTGGACAGGGTGCAACTAATGAAAAACTGTTTTTT. It codes for CASSLGQGATNEKLFF. The chain carries TRBV7-9 and TRBJ1-4; TRBD1 matches 8 bases. Per germline, CDR1 SEHNR and CDR2 FQNEAQ (reference sequence). With V trimmed by 5 bases and J by 0 bases, 5 bases remained unmatched. The CDR3 loop spans 16 amino acids.

The chain carries TRBV5-1 and TRBJ2-7; 9 bases fit TRBD2. The CDR3 has 14 residues. CDR1 and CDR2 (germline): SGHRS, YFSETQ. Unmatched junction bases numbered 5, after V lost 4 bases and J lost 3 bases. This CDR3 reads CASSVSSGNYEQYF. The CDR3 DNA sequence: TGCGCCAGCAGCGTATCTAGCGGGAACTACGAGCAGTACTTC.

The V and J genes are TRBV6-6 and TRBJ1-5; no reliable D call. The V and J ends lost 7 bases and 3 bases respectively, with 13 bases between them. CDR1 and CDR2 (germline): MNHNY, SVGAGI (reference sequence). The CDR3 runs 14 residues. The CDR3 reads CASTAGHHNQPQHF. Written as DNA, the CDR3 is TGTGCCAGCACCGCGGGCCACCACAATCAGCCCCAGCATTTT.

The table lists this clone with a count of one. The chain couples TRBV7-2 to TRBJ1-2; D may be TRBD1 (5 bases). V was shortened by 1 base and J by 14 bases, with 14 bases between the two germline ends. Germline V gives CDR1 SGHTA, CDR2 FQGNSA. CDR3 length: 12 residues. The CDR3 is CASSLEVGGLTF. The CDR3 nucleotides are TGTGCCAGCAGCTTAGAGGTCGGGGGATTGACCTTC. Full variable domain (rest looked up from reference TRBV7-2 and TRBJ1-2): GAGVSQSPSNKVTEKGKDVELRCDPISGHTALYWYRQSLGQGLEFLIYFQGNSAPDKSGLPSDRFSAERTGGSVSTLTIQRTQQEDSAVYLCASSLEVGGLTFGSGTRLTVV.

As regards this clone: A much larger clone differs by one base, so this may be a read error. The chain links TRBV18 to TRBJ2-6; D is unclear. Trimming left V 4 bases short and J 3 bases short, with 10 bases between. Germline CDR1 and CDR2: KGHSH and LQKENI. This CDR3 spans 15 amino acids. CDR3 residues: CASSQTELGANVLTF. In nucleotides, the CDR3 is TGTGCCAGCTCACAAACGGAGCTTGGGGCCAACGTCCTGACTTTC.